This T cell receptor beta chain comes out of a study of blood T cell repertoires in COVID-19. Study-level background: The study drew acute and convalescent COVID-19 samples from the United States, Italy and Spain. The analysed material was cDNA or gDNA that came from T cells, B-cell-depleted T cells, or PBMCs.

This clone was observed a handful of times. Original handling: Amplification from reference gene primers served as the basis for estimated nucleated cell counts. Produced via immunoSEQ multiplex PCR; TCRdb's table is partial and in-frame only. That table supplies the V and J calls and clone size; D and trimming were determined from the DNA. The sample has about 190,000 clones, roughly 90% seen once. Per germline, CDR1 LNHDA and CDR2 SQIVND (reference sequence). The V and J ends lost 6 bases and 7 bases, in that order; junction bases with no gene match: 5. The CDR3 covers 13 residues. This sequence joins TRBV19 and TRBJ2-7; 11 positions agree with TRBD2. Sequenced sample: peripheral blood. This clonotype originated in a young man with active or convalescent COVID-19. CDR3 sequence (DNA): TGTGCCAGTAGACTAGCGGGAGCTCGAGAGCAGTACTTC. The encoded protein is CASRLAGAREQYF.